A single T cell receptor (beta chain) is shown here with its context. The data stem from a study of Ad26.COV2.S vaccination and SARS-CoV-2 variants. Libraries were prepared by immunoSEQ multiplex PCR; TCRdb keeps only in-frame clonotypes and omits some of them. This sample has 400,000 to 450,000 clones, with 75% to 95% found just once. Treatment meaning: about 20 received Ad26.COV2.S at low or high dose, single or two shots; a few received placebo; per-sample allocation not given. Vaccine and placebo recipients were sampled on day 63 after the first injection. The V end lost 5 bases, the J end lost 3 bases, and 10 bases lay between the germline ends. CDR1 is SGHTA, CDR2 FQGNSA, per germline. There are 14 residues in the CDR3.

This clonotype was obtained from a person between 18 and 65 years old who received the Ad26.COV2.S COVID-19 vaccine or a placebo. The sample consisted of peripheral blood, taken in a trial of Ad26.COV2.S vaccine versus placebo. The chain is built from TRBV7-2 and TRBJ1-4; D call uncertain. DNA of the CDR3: TGTGCCAGCAGCCCACGAATGGCTAATGAAAAACTGTTTTTT. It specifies CASSPRMANEKLFF.